The clone carrying this TCR beta chain occurred a few times. The antigen remains unidentified. Only in-frame clones appear in the TCRdb table, and some are missing; sequencing was by immunoSEQ multiplex PCR. In the table there are approximately 97,000 clones, about 74% of which are singletons. The data derive from a study of cytotoxic CD8 clonotypes in ibrutinib-treated CLL. Study as a whole: Median treatment time before response sampling was eleven to twelve months, range 6 to 36.

The ends were cut back, 6 bases at V and 4 bases at J, with 16 bases in the middle. Germline CDR1 and CDR2: SNHLY and FYNNEI. There are 15 residues in the CDR3. Notes on the study in general: Clonality rose at ibrutinib response, held steady in sustained remission, and fell toward baseline at progression. Shared public clonotypes were rare, and on treatment they either got smaller or stayed the same. Baseline values of clonality outstripped age-matched healthy donors and followed circulating CD8+ T-cell counts.

The sequence was obtained from a human donor with chronic lymphocytic leukemia. Source: PBMCs, taken after 24 months of ibrutinib treatment. This chain connects TRBV2 to TRBJ1-5; D may be TRBD1 (5 bases). The CDR3 reads CASRIQALGNQPQHF. The CDR3 DNA follows: TGTGCCAGCAGGATACAGGCCCTGGGGAATCAGCCCCAGCATTTT.